The 26 T cell receptor beta chains below all came from one sample that was sequenced in a study of identical twins. TCRdb passed the 5' RACE reads through MiXCR, listing each CDR3 protein once. The sample comprises fewer than 250,000 distinct CDR3 sequences, 7% to 8.5% of which are singletons, and about 5.6% rests with the top ten. A further study also used this sample, focusing on yellow fever vaccine responses in identical twins.

The sequencing sample was made of CD8+ T cells sorted from blood. The receptors come from a woman between 18 and 29 years old in good health.

This clonotype was observed a few times. The chain joins TRBV20-1 to TRBJ2-7, with D tentatively TRBD1 (5 bases). CDR1 and CDR2 (germline): DFQATT, SNEGSKA (reference sequence). This CDR3 is built from 13 residues. For the CDR3, the DNA is TGCAGTGCTATCCGACAGATCTCCGACGAGCAGTACGTC. Its protein product is CSAIRQISDEQYV.

The table lists this clonotype with a few counts. CDR3 region: CASSSGSNNEQFF. CDR3 nucleotide sequence: TGCGCCAGCAGTTCCGGGTCGAACAATGAGCAGTTCTTC. This chain uses TRBV5-1 with TRBJ2-1, with D hard to call. Germline CDR1 reads SGHRS; CDR2 reads YFSETQ. The CDR3 totals 13 residues. V lost 5 bases and J 5 bases, leaving 11 bases between the germline ends.

This clonotype occurred many times. This chain links TRBV6-1 with TRBJ1-4; D call uncertain. The germline V gene has CDR1 MNHNS and CDR2 SASEGT. The CDR3 length is 11 residues. The CDR3 loop reads CAARAQEKLFF. The CDR3 DNA sequence: TGTGCAGCAAGGGCCCAGGAAAAACTGTTTTTT.

The chain links TRBV21-1 to TRBJ2-2; the table's D gene call, TRBD2, was not cross checked with the DNA. TRBV21-1 is designated a pseudogene. This CDR3 comprises 17 residues. The CDR3 spells CASSKKTSGDNPGELFF. The CDR3 bases are TGTGCCAGCAGCAAAAAGACTAGCGGTGATAATCCCGGGGAGCTGTTTTTT.

The table lists this clonotype with many counts. This chain connects TRBV29-1 to TRBJ1-2; the D gene is possibly TRBD1 (6 bases). The CDR3 has 12 amino acids. Germline V CDR1 and CDR2: SQVTM, ANQGSEA. Trimming removed 6 bases at V and 4 bases at J, with 12 bases between. The CDR3 DNA reads as TGCAGCGTCCCGGGGGGCCTCTATGGCTACACCTTC. It translates to CSVPGGLYGYTF.

Ten or more counts support this clonotype. The chain combines TRBV5-1 with TRBJ2-3, with 10 bases aligning to TRBD2. With V trimmed by 6 bases and J by 4 bases, 11 bases remained unmatched. CDR3 length: 16 amino acids. From germline, CDR1 is SGHRS and CDR2 YFSETQ. The CDR3 sequence: CASTLPSGGSSDTQYF. CDR3 nucleotides: TGCGCCAGCACCCTCCCTAGCGGGGGAAGCTCAGATACGCAGTATTTT. Combining the CDR3 with reference TRBV5-1 and TRBJ2-3 gives the whole variable domain KAGVTQTPRYLIKTRGQQVTLSCSPISGHRSVSWYQQTPGQGLQFLFEYFSETQRNKGNFPGRFSGRQFSNSRSEMNVSTLELGDSALYLCASTLPSGGSSDTQYFGPGTRLTVL.

This clonotype was observed at least ten times. The chain carries TRBV29-1 and TRBJ1-1, with D maybe TRBD1 (6 bases). The V and J ends lost 6 bases and 2 bases respectively, with 13 bases between them. The V gene's germline CDR1 is SQVTM and CDR2 ANQGSEA. This CDR3 has 13 amino acids. The CDR3 region has the DNA TGCAGCGTGTCCGGGACACTTAACACTGAAGCTTTCTTT. Amino acids: CSVSGTLNTEAFF.

This clonotype showed up just a few times. The chain is built from TRBV6-5 and TRBJ2-7, with 11 bases identical to TRBD2. The J segment lost 5 bases and the V segment lost 4 bases, leaving 1 base of the junction unmatched. This CDR3 is built from 13 residues. CDR1 and CDR2 from the germline V gene are MNHEY and SVGAGI. CDR3 residues: CASSLGLADEQYV. CDR3 DNA: TGTGCCAGCAGTTTGGGACTAGCGGACGAGCAGTACGTC.

The V gene is TRBV29-1, the J gene TRBJ2-5; tentatively, D is TRBD1 or TRBD2 (5 bases each). The CDR3 runs to 12 residues. V dropped 7 bases and J dropped 5 bases, with 14 bases sitting between them. CDR1 is SQVTM and CDR2 is ANQGSEA in the germline V gene. In nucleotides, the CDR3 is TGCAGCGGCGGACCCTGGGGGGAGACCCAGTACTTC. Its protein product is CSGGPWGETQYF.

In nucleotides, the CDR3 is TGTGCCAGCAGCCCACCTGGACAGGGGCCAGCGGGAAGACACACCGGGGAGCTGTTTTTT. Translating gives CASSPPGQGPAGRHTGELFF. The chain combines TRBV3-1 with TRBJ2-2; 9 nucleotides align to TRBD1. Germline-derived CDR1 and CDR2 are LGHDT and YNNKEL (reference sequence). V lost 4 bases to trimming and J lost 3 bases; unmatched junction nucleotides: 18. This CDR3 region has 20 residues.

Remarks on this clonotype: A read error is possible here, since a much larger clone lies one base away. The chain links TRBV7-9 to TRBJ2-1; D remains unclear. The V end lost 3 bases, the J end lost 6 bases, and 15 bases lay between the germline ends. There are 15 residues in the CDR3. From germline, CDR1 is SEHNR and CDR2 FQNEAQ (reference sequence). The CDR3 DNA is TGTGCCAGCAGCTTGGGCCTCCCTGGCTGCAATGAGCAGTTCTTC. Amino acids: CASSLGLPGCNEQFF.

This clonotype was picked up a small number of times. The chain carries TRBV27 and TRBJ2-7; 10 bases map to TRBD2. The germline V gene has CDR1 MNHEY and CDR2 SMNVEV (reference sequence). The CDR3 totals 14 residues. J gave up 6 bases and V 6 bases, and 8 bases lay outside the gene matches. CDR3 DNA sequence: TGTGCCAGCAGCCAGAGCGGGGGGGCGTCCGAGCAGTACGTC. Translated, it gives CASSQSGGASEQYV.

This chain uses TRBV28 with TRBJ2-7, with D perhaps being TRBD1 or TRBD2 (6 bases each). The germline gives CDR1 MDHEN, CDR2 SYDVKM. The CDR3 contains 15 residues. The V and J ends lost 3 bases and 8 bases respectively, with 20 bases between them. The CDR3 nucleotides are TGTGCCAGCAGTTTTGGGGGCGTGGGGGGTTTCAAGCAGTACGTC. Translated, it gives CASSFGGVGGFKQYV.

There are many counts of this clonotype. The chain uses TRBV7-8 and TRBJ1-2; TRBD1 aligns across 9 bases. Germline V gene lookup returns CDR1 SGHVS and CDR2 FQNEAQ. The trim removed 6 bases at V and 2 bases at J, leaving 19 bases unmatched. This CDR3 has 19 amino acids. CDR3 sequence: CASSSTQGQGDRGNYGYTF. The CDR3 nucleotides read TGTGCCAGCAGTTCGACCCAGGGACAGGGTGATCGGGGGAACTATGGCTACACCTTC.

The chain couples TRBV11-2 to TRBJ2-3; D may be TRBD2 (6 bases). CDR1 and CDR2 (germline): SGHAT, FQNNGV. Trimming took 0 bases from V and 2 from J, leaving 15 bases between them. The CDR3 loop spans 17 amino acids. Here the CDR3 reads CASSLERLEAITDTQYF. In nucleotides, the CDR3 is TGTGCCAGCAGCTTAGAGAGACTAGAGGCAATCACAGATACGCAGTATTTT.

The rearrangement joins TRBV20-1 to TRBJ2-7; 10 bases are shared with TRBD2. This CDR3 has 14 residues. J gave up 4 bases and V 3 bases, and 6 bases lay outside the gene matches. CDR1 is DFQATT, CDR2 SNEGSKA, per germline (reference sequence). The CDR3 region is CSASRAGGRYEQYF. In DNA form, the CDR3 reads TGCAGTGCTAGTCGAGCGGGAGGGCGATACGAGCAGTACTTC.

This rearrangement joins TRBV27 to TRBJ2-1, with 8 bases matching TRBD2. The CDR3 extends over 15 amino acids. The junction had 7 bases not matched to a gene; V was cut back by 0 bases and J by 9 bases. Per the germline V gene, CDR1 is MNHEY and CDR2 is SMNVEV (reference sequence). CDR3 sequence reads: CASSLSSGIGSEQFF. The CDR3 DNA follows: TGTGCCAGCAGTTTATCTAGCGGGATTGGTAGTGAGCAGTTCTTC.

This clonotype was seen repeatedly, ten times or more. This chain connects TRBV10-3 to TRBJ1-1; D gene ambiguous. Per the germline V gene, CDR1 is ENHRY and CDR2 is SYGVKD. The CDR3 has 13 residues. Trimming left V 5 bases short and J 1 base short, with 8 bases between. The CDR3 DNA is TGTGCCATCAGTACAGCTACGAACACTGAAGCTTTCTTT. It specifies CAISTATNTEAFF.

This clonotype was seen at least ten times. The V and J genes are TRBV6-2 or TRBV6-3 and TRBJ2-4; TRBD1 agrees at 9 bases. Germline CDR1 and CDR2: MNHEY and SVGEGT. The length of the CDR3 is 18 residues. V shed 6 bases and J 1 base; nucleotides not matched to a gene: 13. CDR3: CASSWDRDPTGAKNIQYF. Written as DNA, the CDR3 is TGTGCCAGCAGCTGGGACAGGGATCCCACCGGGGCCAAAAACATTCAGTACTTC.

This clonotype was seen at least ten times. The chain employs TRBV13 and TRBJ1-6; possible D gene TRBD1, 5 bases. V lost 0 bases and J lost 9, with 9 bases in between. The CDR3 is 14 residues long. In germline, CDR1 is PRHDT, CDR2 FYEKMQ (reference sequence). This CDR3 reads CASSLGGEGSPLHF. The CDR3 coding sequence is TGTGCCAGCAGCTTAGGGGGGGAGGGTTCACCCCTCCACTTT.

The table lists this clonotype with a few counts. This chain uses TRBV4-1 with TRBJ2-7, with 11 bases that match TRBD2. Germline V gene lookup returns CDR1 MGHRA and CDR2 YSYEKL. The CDR3 runs to 18 residues. The J segment lost 3 bases and the V segment lost 0 bases, leaving 10 bases of the junction unmatched. This CDR3 is CASSQDRLAGGFDYEQYV. The DNA for the CDR3 is TGCGCCAGCAGCCAAGATCGCCTAGCGGGGGGCTTCGACTACGAGCAGTACGTC.

The J gene is TRBJ1-1, the V gene TRBV10-3, with D unresolved. Germline CDR1 is ENHRY and CDR2 is SYGVKD. Deletions cut 2 bases from V and 2 bases from J, with 12 bases between. The length of the CDR3 is 15 residues. CDR3 in DNA: TGTGCCATCAGTGAGAAGTCAGGAGGTAACACTGAAGCTTTCTTT. This sequence encodes CAISEKSGGNTEAFF.

V gene TRBV7-8 combines with J gene TRBJ2-5; weak D call: TRBD2 (6 bases). This CDR3 spans 16 amino acids. Germline CDR1 SGHVS, CDR2 FQNEAQ. V was cut by 5 bases and J by 5 bases, with 21 bases left in between. As DNA, the CDR3 is TGTGCCAGCAGCCCGGCTCGACTAGTTGTGCTGGAGACCCAGTACTTC. Translating it yields CASSPARLVVLETQYF.

This clonotype was observed many times. Here the CDR3 DNA reads TGTGCCAGCAGTCCCCGGGACAGACTTTTCAATGAGCAGTTCTTC. Amino acids: CASSPRDRLFNEQFF. The chain links TRBV28 to TRBJ2-1; 7 bases are shared with TRBD1. V lost 5 bases and J lost 6; bases outside the gene matches: 10. Germline assignment: CDR1 MDHEN and CDR2 SYDVKM. This CDR3 region has 15 residues.

The chain couples TRBV19 to TRBJ1-5; perhaps TRBD1 as D (5 bases). This CDR3 is built from 11 residues. V dropped 6 bases and J dropped 12 bases, with 12 bases sitting between them. The V gene's germline CDR1 is LNHDA and CDR2 SQIVND (reference sequence). For the CDR3, the DNA is TGTGCCAGTAGATACGGGACCAGCCAGCATTTT. Protein sequence: CASRYGTSQHF.

This chain joins TRBV4-1 and TRBJ2-1, with 11 positions matching TRBD1. The CDR3 extends over 16 amino acids. V was pared by 2 bases and J by 2 bases, with 2 bases of the junction left unmatched. Per the germline V gene, CDR1 is MGHRA and CDR2 is YSYEKL. CDR3 in DNA: TGCGCCAGCAGCCAAAGGACAGGGGGCGCCTACAATGAGCAGTTCTTC. Its translation is CASSQRTGGAYNEQFF.